The next 15 T cell receptor beta chains were all read from a single sample in a study of shared clonotypes between healthy human individuals. Assay used: immunoSEQ multiplex PCR; TCRdb lists only in-frame clones, some missing. The table shows 2.5 million or so clones, with about 92% occurring only once. Specimen: naive CD4+ T cells sorted from blood. The subset: CD45RA+ positively selected. These receptors were collected from a man between 18 and 35 years old in good health.

This clone appeared a few times. The V call is TRBV7-9, the J call TRBJ1-1, with D possibly matching TRBD1 (6 bases). The germline V gene has CDR1 SEHNR and CDR2 FQNEAQ (reference sequence). The ends were cut back, 1 base at V and 4 bases at J, with 10 bases in the middle. This CDR3 has 14 amino acids. This CDR3 is CASSLEGGGTEAFF. DNA for the CDR3: TGTGCCAGCAGCTTAGAGGGGGGAGGCACTGAAGCTTTCTTT.

V and J are TRBV9 and TRBJ2-2; D gene ambiguous. The V gene lost 4 bases and the J gene lost 3 bases, with 10 bases spanning the gap. Germline values: CDR1 SGDLS, CDR2 YYNGEE. This CDR3 is 14 amino acids long. CDR3 DNA: TGTGCCAGCAGCAAAGGGTTGGACACCGGGGAGCTGTTTTTT. Residues: CASSKGLDTGELFF.

Turning to this clone: Other DNA sequences in the sample encode the same CDR3. The chain's CDR3 is CASSLEGGVSYNEQFF. CDR3 DNA sequence: TGCGCCAGCAGCTTAGAAGGCGGGGTCTCCTACAATGAGCAGTTCTTC. V usage is TRBV5-1 and J usage is TRBJ2-1, with a tentative D call TRBD2 (6 bases). Germline-derived CDR1 and CDR2 are SGHRS and YFSETQ. V shed 2 bases and J shed 0 bases, with 12 bases lying between them. The CDR3 consists of 16 residues.

The V and J genes are TRBV6-6 and TRBJ2-4; 8 nucleotides agree with TRBD1. V lost 10 bases and J lost 1; bases outside the gene matches: 3. Germline CDR1 is MNHNY and CDR2 is SVGAGI (reference sequence). The CDR3 is 13 residues long. CDR3 loop: CAIQGAAKNIQYF. In nucleotides, the CDR3 is TGTGCCATCCAGGGGGCGGCCAAAAACATTCAGTACTTC.

This rearrangement joins TRBV6-5 to TRBJ1-4, with D perhaps matching TRBD1 (5 bases). V was trimmed by 1 base and J by 8 bases, leaving 17 bases between them. Per germline, CDR1 MNHEY and CDR2 SVGAGI. The CDR3 contains 16 residues. The DNA for the CDR3 is TGTGCCAGCAGTTACTACAAGCAGGGCGTGAGCGAAAAACTGTTTTTT. Amino acids: CASSYYKQGVSEKLFF.

The chain uses TRBV18 and TRBJ2-1; TRBD2 aligns across 8 bases. J gave up 3 bases and V 6 bases, and 10 bases lay outside the gene matches. The CDR3 extends over 16 amino acids. Per the germline V gene, CDR1 is KGHSH and CDR2 is LQKENI. Here the CDR3 DNA reads TGTGCCAGCTCCCCCCCGGTTAGCGGGGTCTACAATGAGCAGTTCTTC. Amino acid sequence: CASSPPVSGVYNEQFF.

A word on this clone: Other DNA sequences within the sample encode an identical CDR3. The V and J genes are TRBV6-1 and TRBJ1-5; 8 bases line up with TRBD1. This CDR3 comprises 15 residues. V lost 4 bases to trimming and J lost 3 bases; unmatched junction nucleotides: 5. Per germline, CDR1 MNHNS and CDR2 SASEGT. CDR3 nucleotide sequence: TGTGCCAGCAGTGGTGGGACAGGCTACAATCAGCCCCAGCATTTT. It is translated as CASSGGTGYNQPQHF.

V and J are TRBV15 and TRBJ2-7, with 8 nucleotides matching TRBD1. CDR1 and CDR2 from the germline V gene are LNHNV and YYDKDF (reference sequence). V was clipped by 3 bases and J by 4 bases; unmatched bases: 11. The CDR3 consists of 16 residues. The CDR3 reads CATSSGIRGLFYEQYF. In DNA form, the CDR3 reads TGTGCCACCAGCAGCGGAATCAGGGGGCTCTTTTACGAGCAGTACTTC.

Comment on this clone: One end of the junction varies from germline; a read error may be responsible. The rearrangement uses TRBV6-5 and TRBJ1-6, with D unresolved. Germline CDR1 and CDR2: MNHEY and SVGAGI. This CDR3 is 13 amino acids long. CDR3 residues: CASRYSYNSPLHF. Here the CDR3 DNA reads TGTGCCAGCAGGTACTCCTATAATTCACCCCTCCACTTT.

The V gene is TRBV19, the J gene TRBJ1-2; TRBD1 is a possible D gene (5 bases). Germline V lookup: CDR1 LNHDA, CDR2 SQIVND (reference sequence). Trimming took off 5 bases at V and 4 bases at J, with 20 bases between the two ends. The CDR3 extends over 16 amino acids. In DNA form, the CDR3 reads TGTGCCAGTAGTCCCTTGGGGGACCCGGAGGGCTATGGCTACACCTTC. It encodes CASSPLGDPEGYGYTF.

The rearrangement uses TRBV7-9 and TRBJ2-5, with TRBD1 matching 9 bases. The CDR3 is 15 amino acids. Germline V CDR1 and CDR2: SEHNR, FQNEAQ (reference sequence). J was trimmed by 5 bases and V by 4 bases; bases with no gene match: 8. Here the CDR3 DNA reads TGTGCCAGCAGCTCGTGGACAGGGGAAGGCGAGACCCAGTACTTC. It encodes CASSSWTGEGETQYF.

The chain combines TRBV6-7 with TRBJ2-3, with D perhaps TRBD1 (6 bases). TRBV6-7 is an ORF, with its function uncertain. The CDR3 is 18 amino acids. V lost 2 bases and J lost 6, with 24 bases in between. The DNA for the CDR3 is TGTGCCAGCAGTTACCCGGACAGACATTGCGGTCTATACGATACGCAGTATTTT. It encodes CASSYPDRHCGLYDTQYF.

This clone was seen only once. The chain combines TRBV2 with TRBJ1-1; 8 bases are shared with TRBD1. This CDR3 spans 17 amino acids. CDR1 is SNHLY, CDR2 FYNNEI, per germline. J lost 5 bases, V lost 2 bases, and 13 bases had no gene match. For the CDR3, the DNA is TGTGCCAGCAGTGAATTCAGTGGTTCAGGGGGCAAGACTGAAGCTTTCTTT. This translates into CASSEFSGSGGKTEAFF. The complete variable domain, with remaining parts taken from reference TRBV2 and TRBJ1-1, reads EPEVTQTPSHQVTQMGQEVILRCVPISNHLYFYWYRQILGQKVEFLVSFYNNEISEKSEIFDDQFSVERPDGSNFTLKIRSTKLEDSAMYFCASSEFSGSGGKTEAFFGQGTRLTVV.

This chain uses TRBV10-1 with TRBJ2-3; D is unresolved. Trimming took 0 bases from V and 9 from J, leaving 19 bases between them. Looked up from germline, CDR1 is WNHNN and CDR2 is SYGVQD (reference sequence). This CDR3 region has 16 residues. Here the CDR3 DNA reads TGCGCCAGCAGTGAGTCTAGCTACCCGAACTTGGTAACGCAGTATTTT. This encodes CASSESSYPNLVTQYF.

The chain has TRBV10-1 and TRBJ2-7, with D possibly TRBD1 on 5 matching bases. Trimming removed 4 bases at V and 0 bases at J, with 16 bases between. The CDR3 has 16 amino acids. Germline lookup yields CDR1 WNHNN and CDR2 SYGVQD (reference sequence). CDR3 sequence: CASSATGSRPSYEQYF. CDR3 nucleotide sequence: TGCGCCAGCAGTGCCACAGGATCGAGGCCCTCCTACGAGCAGTACTTC.